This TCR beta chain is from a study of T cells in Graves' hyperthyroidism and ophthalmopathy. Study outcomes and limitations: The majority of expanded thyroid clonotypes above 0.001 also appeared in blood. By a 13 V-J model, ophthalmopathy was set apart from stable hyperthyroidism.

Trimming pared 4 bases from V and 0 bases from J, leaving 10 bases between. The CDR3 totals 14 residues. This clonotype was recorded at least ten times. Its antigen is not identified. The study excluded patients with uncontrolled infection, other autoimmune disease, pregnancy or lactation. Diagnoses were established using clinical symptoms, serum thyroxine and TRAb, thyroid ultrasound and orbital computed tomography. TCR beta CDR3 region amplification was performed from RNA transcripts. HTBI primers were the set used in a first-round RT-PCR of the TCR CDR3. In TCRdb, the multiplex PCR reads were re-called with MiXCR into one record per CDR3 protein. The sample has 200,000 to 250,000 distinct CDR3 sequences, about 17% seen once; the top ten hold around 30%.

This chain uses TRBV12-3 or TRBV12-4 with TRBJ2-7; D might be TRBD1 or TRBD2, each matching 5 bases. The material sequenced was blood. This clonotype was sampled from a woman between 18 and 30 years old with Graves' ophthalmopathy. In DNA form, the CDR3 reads TGTGCCAGCAGTTCCGGGACCGTCTCCTACGAGCAGTACTTC. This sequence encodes CASSSGTVSYEQYF.